The T cell receptor (beta chain) under discussion was sequenced for a study of T cell clonality in common variable immunodeficiency. Whole-study results and caveats: Compared with healthy controls, CVID subjects showed increased TCRbeta clonality, mostly in about a third. CVID subjects shared fewer TCRbeta clones than healthy controls did. Fewer deletions and N-nucleotide insertions were reportedly seen in common variable immunodeficiency TCR beta sequences.

Equal genomic DNA amounts from CVID and control samples were sequenced. Method: immunoSEQ multiplex PCR; TCRdb's copy keeps in-frame clones and lacks some. Singletons are absent from the sample, which has about 52,000 clones. CDR1 and CDR2 (germline): PRHDT, FYEKMQ (reference sequence). Trimming took 2 bases from V and 6 from J, leaving 13 bases between them. This CDR3 has 14 residues. This clone was seen at least ten times. Antigen specificity is unknown. From the germline J gene comes the end of the CDR3, since the read stops 3 residues before it. The sequenced material came from peripheral blood mononuclear cells. This chain connects TRBV13 to TRBJ1-1; the D gene is possibly TRBD1 (6 bases). The clonotype was recovered from a person aged 18 to 75 in good health. CDR3 region: CASSLTGTGPEAFF. The sequenced CDR3 bases are TGTGCCAGCAGCTTAACCGGAACAGGGCCTGAA.